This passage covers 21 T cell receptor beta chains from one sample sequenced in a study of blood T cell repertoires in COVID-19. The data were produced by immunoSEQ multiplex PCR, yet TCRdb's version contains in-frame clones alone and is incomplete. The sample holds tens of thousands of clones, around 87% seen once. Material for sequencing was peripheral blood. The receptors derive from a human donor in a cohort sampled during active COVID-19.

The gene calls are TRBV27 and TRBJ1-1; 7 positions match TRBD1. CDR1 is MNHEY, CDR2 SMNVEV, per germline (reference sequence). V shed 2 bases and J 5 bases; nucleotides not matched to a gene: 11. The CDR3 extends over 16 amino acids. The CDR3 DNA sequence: TGTGCCAGCAGTTTAAGATGGAGGGGGCTGGATACTGAAGCTTTCTTT. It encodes CASSLRWRGLDTEAFF.

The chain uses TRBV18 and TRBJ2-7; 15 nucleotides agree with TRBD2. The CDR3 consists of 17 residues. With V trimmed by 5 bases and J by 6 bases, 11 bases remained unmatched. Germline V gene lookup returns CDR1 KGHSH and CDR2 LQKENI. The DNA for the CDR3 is TGTGCCAGCTCAGCAGGACTAGCGGGAGGGCCAGTCGGCGAGCAGTACTTC. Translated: CASSAGLAGGPVGEQYF.

The CDR3 nucleotides read TGTGCCAGCAGCTTATTTTCGGCGGGAGTCAGGCGCGAGCAGTACTTC. Amino acid sequence: CASSLFSAGVRREQYF. The chain combines TRBV13 with TRBJ2-7; TRBD2 matches at 7 bases. Germline CDR1 reads PRHDT; CDR2 reads FYEKMQ (reference sequence). CDR3 length: 16 amino acids. J lost 6 bases, V lost 2 bases, and 13 bases had no gene match.

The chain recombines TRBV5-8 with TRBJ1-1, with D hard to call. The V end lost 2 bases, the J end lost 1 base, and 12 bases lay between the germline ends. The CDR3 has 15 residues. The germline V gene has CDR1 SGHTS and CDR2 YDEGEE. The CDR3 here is CASSLILEPNTEAFF. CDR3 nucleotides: TGTGCCAGCAGCTTAATTTTAGAGCCGAACACTGAAGCTTTCTTT.

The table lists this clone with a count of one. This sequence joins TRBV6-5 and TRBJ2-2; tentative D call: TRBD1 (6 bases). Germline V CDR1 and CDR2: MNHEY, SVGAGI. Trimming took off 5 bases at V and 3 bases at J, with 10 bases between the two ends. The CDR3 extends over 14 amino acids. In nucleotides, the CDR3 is TGTGCCAGCAGTCGACAGGCGTACACCGGGGAGCTGTTTTTT. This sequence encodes CASSRQAYTGELFF.

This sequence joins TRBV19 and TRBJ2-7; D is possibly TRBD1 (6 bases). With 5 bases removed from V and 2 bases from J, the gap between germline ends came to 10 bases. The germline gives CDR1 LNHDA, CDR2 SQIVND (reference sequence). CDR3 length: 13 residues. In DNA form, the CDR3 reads TGTGCCAGTAGTCGCTACAGGGCCTACGAGCAGTACTTC. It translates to CASSRYRAYEQYF. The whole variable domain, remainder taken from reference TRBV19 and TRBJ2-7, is DGGITQSPKYLFRKEGQNVTLSCEQNLNHDAMYWYRQDPGQGLRLIYYSQIVNDFQKGDIAEGYSVSREKKESFPLTVTSAQKNPTAFYLCASSRYRAYEQYFGPGTRLTVT.

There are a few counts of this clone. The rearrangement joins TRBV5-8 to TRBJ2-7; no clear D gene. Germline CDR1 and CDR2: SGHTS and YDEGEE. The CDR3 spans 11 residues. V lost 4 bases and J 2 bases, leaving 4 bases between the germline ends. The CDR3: CASSPPYEQYF. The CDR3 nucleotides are TGTGCCAGCAGCCCTCCCTACGAGCAGTACTTC.

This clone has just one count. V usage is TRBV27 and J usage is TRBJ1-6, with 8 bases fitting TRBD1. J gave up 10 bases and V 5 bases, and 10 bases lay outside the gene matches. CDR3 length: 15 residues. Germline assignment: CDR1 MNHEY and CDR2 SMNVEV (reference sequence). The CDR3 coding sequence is TGTGCCAGCAGTCGGACAGGGTTACAAAGCTCACCCCTCCACTTT. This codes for CASSRTGLQSSPLHF.

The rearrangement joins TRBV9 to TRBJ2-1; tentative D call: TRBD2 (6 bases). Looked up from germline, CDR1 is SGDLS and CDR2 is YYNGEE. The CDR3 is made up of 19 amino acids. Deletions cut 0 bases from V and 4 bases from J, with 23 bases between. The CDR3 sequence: CASSVEGTRERHLYNEQFF. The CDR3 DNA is TGTGCCAGCAGCGTAGAGGGCACCCGGGAGCGGCATTTATACAATGAGCAGTTCTTC.

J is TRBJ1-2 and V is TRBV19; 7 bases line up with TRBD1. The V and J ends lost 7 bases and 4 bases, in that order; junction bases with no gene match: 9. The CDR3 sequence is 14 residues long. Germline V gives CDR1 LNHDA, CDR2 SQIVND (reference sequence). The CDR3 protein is CASTTGERVYGYTF. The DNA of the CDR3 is TGTGCCAGTACTACAGGGGAACGAGTCTATGGCTACACCTTC.

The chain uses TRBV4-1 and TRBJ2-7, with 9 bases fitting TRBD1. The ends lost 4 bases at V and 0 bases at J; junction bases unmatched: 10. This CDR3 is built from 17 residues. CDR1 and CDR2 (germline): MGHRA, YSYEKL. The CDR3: CASSLPTGQGVSYEQYF. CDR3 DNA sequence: TGCGCCAGCAGCCTACCCACGGGACAGGGTGTCTCCTACGAGCAGTACTTC.

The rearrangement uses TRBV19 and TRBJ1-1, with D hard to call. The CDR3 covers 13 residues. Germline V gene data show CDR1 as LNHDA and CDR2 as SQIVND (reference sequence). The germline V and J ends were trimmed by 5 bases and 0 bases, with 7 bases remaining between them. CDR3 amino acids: CASSSGVNTEAFF. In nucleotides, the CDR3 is TGTGCCAGTAGTTCCGGGGTGAACACTGAAGCTTTCTTT.

Here the CDR3 DNA reads TGTGCCACCTACGAGTTGGCCCCCTTTGGGGCCTCTGGAAACACCATATATTTT. Its protein is CATYELAPFGASGNTIYF. The gene calls are TRBV28 and TRBJ1-3; tentative D call: TRBD1 (5 bases). There are 18 residues in the CDR3. V was cut by 10 bases and J by 0 bases, with 25 bases left in between. Looked up from germline, CDR1 is MDHEN and CDR2 is SYDVKM. Drawing the rest from reference TRBV28 and TRBJ1-3, the complete variable domain is DVKVTQSSRYLVKRTGEKVFLECVQDMDHENMFWYRQDPGLGLRLIYFSYDVKMKEKGDIPEGYSVSREKKERFSLILESASTNQTSMYLCATYELAPFGASGNTIYFGEGSWLTVV.

The CDR3 loop reads CASRMTGLYEQYF. The CDR3 DNA reads TGTGCCAGCAGGATGACAGGGCTATACGAGCAGTACTTC. The chain is built from TRBV6-5 and TRBJ2-7, with 7 bases fitting TRBD1. CDR3 size: 13 residues. Trimming cost V 6 bases and J 4 bases; bases outside gene matches: 6. Per germline, CDR1 MNHEY and CDR2 SVGAGI.

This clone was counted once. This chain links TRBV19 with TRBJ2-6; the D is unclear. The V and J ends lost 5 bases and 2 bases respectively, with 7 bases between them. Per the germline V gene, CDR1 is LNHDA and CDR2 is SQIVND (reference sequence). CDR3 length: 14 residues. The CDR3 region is CASSFYPGANVLTF. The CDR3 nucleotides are TGTGCCAGTAGTTTCTACCCTGGGGCCAACGTCCTGACTTTC. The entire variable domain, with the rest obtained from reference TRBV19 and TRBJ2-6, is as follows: DGGITQSPKYLFRKEGQNVTLSCEQNLNHDAMYWYRQDPGQGLRLIYYSQIVNDFQKGDIAEGYSVSREKKESFPLTVTSAQKNPTAFYLCASSFYPGANVLTFGAGSRLTVL.

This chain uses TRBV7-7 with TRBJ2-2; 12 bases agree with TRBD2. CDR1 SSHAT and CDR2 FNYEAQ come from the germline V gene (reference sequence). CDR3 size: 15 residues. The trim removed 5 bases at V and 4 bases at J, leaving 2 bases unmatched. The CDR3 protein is CASSPTSGGTGELFF. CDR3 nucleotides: TGTGCCAGCAGCCCGACTAGCGGGGGCACCGGGGAGCTGTTTTTT.

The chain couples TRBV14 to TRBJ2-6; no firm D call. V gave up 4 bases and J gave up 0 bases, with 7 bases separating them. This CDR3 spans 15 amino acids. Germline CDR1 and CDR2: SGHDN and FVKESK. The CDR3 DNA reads TGTGCCAGCAGCCGTAGAAACTCTGGGGCCAACGTCCTGACTTTC. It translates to CASSRRNSGANVLTF.

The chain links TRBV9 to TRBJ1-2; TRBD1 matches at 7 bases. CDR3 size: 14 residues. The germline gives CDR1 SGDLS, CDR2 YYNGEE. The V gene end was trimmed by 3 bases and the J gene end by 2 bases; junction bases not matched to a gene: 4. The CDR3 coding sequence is TGTGCCAGCAGCGGGAGACAGGGAAACTATGGCTACACCTTC. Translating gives CASSGRQGNYGYTF.

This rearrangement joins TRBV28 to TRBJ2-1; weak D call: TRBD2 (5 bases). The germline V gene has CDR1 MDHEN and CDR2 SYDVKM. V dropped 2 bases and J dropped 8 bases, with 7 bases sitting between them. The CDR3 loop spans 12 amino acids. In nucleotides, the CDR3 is TGTGCCAGCAGTTTACAGCGGTATGAGCAGTTCTTC. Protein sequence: CASSLQRYEQFF. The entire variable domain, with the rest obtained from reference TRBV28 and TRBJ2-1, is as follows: DVKVTQSSRYLVKRTGEKVFLECVQDMDHENMFWYRQDPGLGLRLIYFSYDVKMKEKGDIPEGYSVSREKKERFSLILESASTNQTSMYLCASSLQRYEQFFGPGTRLTVL.

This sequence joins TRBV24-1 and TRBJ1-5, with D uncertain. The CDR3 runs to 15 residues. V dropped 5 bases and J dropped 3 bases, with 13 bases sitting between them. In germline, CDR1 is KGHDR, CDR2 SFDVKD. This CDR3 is CATSANFGSNQPQHF. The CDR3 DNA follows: TGTGCCACCAGTGCCAACTTCGGGTCCAATCAGCCCCAGCATTTT.

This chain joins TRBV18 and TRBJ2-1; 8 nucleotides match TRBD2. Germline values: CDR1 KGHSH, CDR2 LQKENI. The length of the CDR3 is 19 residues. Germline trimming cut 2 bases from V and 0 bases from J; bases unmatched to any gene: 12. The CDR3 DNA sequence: TGTGCCAGCTCACCAGGAGGCGCGGGAGGCCTTTCCTCCTACAATGAGCAGTTCTTC. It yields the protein CASSPGGAGGLSSYNEQFF.